In this sample, the clone carrying this T cell receptor (beta chain) turned up many times. This specimen comes from a study of T cells after yellow fever vaccination. Study-level information: Markers CD3, CD45RA, CCR7 and CD95 served to sort the EM, EMRA, CM and Tscm memory subsets.

The CDR3 is made up of 14 amino acids. Germline V gives CDR1 SGHTA, CDR2 FQGNSA. V gave up 4 bases and J gave up 5 bases; unmatched junction bases: 6. TCRdb re-analysed the 5' RACE reads in MiXCR, keeping a single row per CDR3 protein. The sample shows some 26,000 distinct CDR3 sequences, about 3.2% of them seen only once. The sample in question was PBMCs, either bulk or a sorted T-cell subset (CD4+, CD8+, memory, or dextramer-sorted; not recorded which), obtained around 45 days after the first yellow fever vaccination. The V call is TRBV7-2, the J call TRBJ2-5, with TRBD2 matching 8 bases. This sequence was found in a man younger than 35 who received the YFV17D yellow fever vaccine. CDR3 bases: TGTGCCAGCAGCTACGGGGGGGCTGGGGAGACCCAGTACTTC. Protein: CASSYGGAGETQYF.